A selection of T cell receptor beta chains follows, all from one sample in a study of OX40 agonist ivuxolimab in advanced cancers. Here immunoSEQ multiplex PCR was the method, and the copy in TCRdb shows in-frame clones only, minus some. This sample has approximately 77,000 clones, with approximately 80% found just once. The source material was CD4+ or CD8+ T cells sorted from blood, sampled in a trial of the OX40 agonist ivuxolimab. The receptors originated from an adult with an advanced solid tumor such as melanoma, head and neck, liver or kidney cancer. Both conserved end residues are part of each CDR3. D genes are given only for firm matches. The listing skips clone size in some rows; elsewhere it reads once, few, many or a size class.

CDR3aa | CDR3nt | d_gene | j_gene | v_gene | abundance
CASSQSGLDSSTDTQYF | TGCGCCAGCAGCCAATCCGGACTAGACTCTAGCACAGATACGCAGTATTTT | TRBD2 | TRBJ2-3 | TRBV4-1 | once
CASSLGAGGFNQPQHF | TGTGCCAGCAGCTTGGGGGCAGGGGGCTTCAATCAGCCCCAGCATTTT | TRBD1 | TRBJ1-5 | TRBV5-8 | once
CASSLTGGTDTQYF | TGTGCCAGCAGCTTGACAGGGGGAACAGATACGCAGTATTTT | TRBD1 | TRBJ2-3 | TRBV7-2 | -
CASSLALTSGSYTGELFF | TGCGCCAGCAGCTTGGCTTTGACTAGCGGGAGTTATACCGGGGAGCTGTTTTTT | TRBD2 | TRBJ2-2 | TRBV5-1 | once
CASSGGTADQPQHF | TGTGCCAGCAGTGGCGGGACAGCCGATCAGCCCCAGCATTTT | TRBD1 | TRBJ1-5 | TRBV6-1 | -
CASRRDRSPGELFF | TGTGCCAGCAGACGGGACAGAAGTCCCGGGGAGCTGTTTTTT | TRBD1 | TRBJ2-2 | TRBV7-2 | -
CAISEYAGTSQETQYF | TGTGCCATCAGTGAGTACGCGGGGACCTCTCAAGAGACCCAGTACTTC | - | TRBJ2-5 | TRBV10-3 | -
CASSTTRVTPEAFF | TGTGCCAGTAGTACAACTCGGGTAACTCCTGAAGCTTTCTTT | - | TRBJ1-1 | TRBV19 | -
CASSSPGQGNQPQHF | TGTGCCAGTAGTTCTCCGGGACAGGGCAATCAGCCCCAGCATTTT | TRBD1 | TRBJ1-5 | TRBV19 | -
CASSSLGPGSRELFF | TGTGCCAGCAGCTCCCTGGGACCCGGCTCCCGGGAGCTGTTTTTT | - | TRBJ2-2 | TRBV7-8 | -
CAWSKEYEQYF | TGTGCCTGGAGTAAAGAGTACGAGCAGTACTTC | - | TRBJ2-7 | TRBV30 | -
CAISEIAGGYEQYF | TGTGCCATCAGTGAAATAGCGGGAGGTTACGAGCAGTACTTC | TRBD2 | TRBJ2-7 | TRBV10-3 | -
CTSSRPTGNDEKLFF | TGCACCAGCAGCCGACCGACAGGGAATGATGAAAAACTGTTTTTT | - | TRBJ1-4 | TRBV1 | once
CATSRDVQGAAFF | TGTGCCACCAGCAGAGATGTCCAGGGCGCAGCTTTCTTT | - | TRBJ1-1 | TRBV15 | -
CASSWDSRNNEQFF | TGCGCCAGCAGCTGGGACAGCCGAAACAATGAGCAGTTCTTC | TRBD1 | TRBJ2-1 | TRBV5-1 | few
CSVERGASGNTIYF | TGCAGCGTTGAACGGGGGGCCTCTGGAAACACCATATATTTT | - | TRBJ1-3 | TRBV29-1 | -
CASSYGRVGGTDTQYF | TGTGCCAGCAGTTACGGCAGGGTTGGAGGCACAGATACGCAGTATTTT | - | TRBJ2-3 | TRBV6-5 | -
CSAIPGGEQYF | TGCAGTGCTATCCCAGGGGGCGAGCAGTACTTC | TRBD1 | TRBJ2-7 | TRBV20-1 | -
CASILRRGEAFF | TGTGCCAGCATCCTGAGAAGGGGTGAAGCTTTCTTT | - | TRBJ1-1 | TRBV28 | -
CASSSTGLETEAFF | TGCGCCAGCAGCTCTACAGGTTTGGAGACTGAAGCTTTCTTT | - | TRBJ1-1 | TRBV5-1 | -
CASSGGRDTEAFF | TGTGCCAGCTCGGGGGGACGTGACACTGAAGCTTTCTTT | - | TRBJ1-1 | TRBV18 | once
CASSLLEAGRNEQFF | TGTGCCAGCAGCTTACTTGAGGCGGGGCGTAATGAGCAGTTCTTC | - | TRBJ2-1 | TRBV7-3 | -
CASSEQGSAYEQYF | TGTGCCAGCAGTGAACAGGGCTCCGCTTACGAGCAGTACTTC | - | TRBJ2-7 | TRBV2 | -
CASSLSSGANVLTF | TGTGCCAGCAGCTTAAGCTCTGGGGCCAACGTCCTGACTTTC | - | TRBJ2-6 | TRBV5-6 | -
CASSASNRGSGYTF | TGTGCCAGCAGCGCCTCGAACAGGGGAAGTGGCTACACCTTC | TRBD1 | TRBJ1-2 | TRBV9 | -
CASSPPAVSNEKLFF | TGTGCCAGCAGTCCCCCCGCGGTGTCTAATGAAAAACTGTTTTTT | - | TRBJ1-4 | TRBV28 | once
CASRGVETQYF | TGTGCCAGTCGGGGTGTAGAGACCCAGTACTTC | - | TRBJ2-5 | TRBV19 | -
CASSHLMGGMENTGELFF | TGTGCCAGCAGCCACCTAATGGGGGGGATGGAGAACACCGGGGAGCTGTTTTTT | TRBD2 | TRBJ2-2 | TRBV7-6 | -
CSAAESASQGQYF | TGCAGCGCCGCCGAGAGTGCTAGCCAGGGGCAGTACTTC | - | TRBJ2-7 | TRBV29-1 | -
CASSVSWLQETQYF | TGCGCCAGCAGCGTCTCTTGGCTTCAAGAGACCCAGTACTTC | - | TRBJ2-5 | TRBV5-1 | -
CASSIGGWDQPQHF | TGTGCCAGTAGTATCGGGGGTTGGGATCAGCCCCAGCATTTT | - | TRBJ1-5 | TRBV19 | few
CASSSRGSGVKEQYF | TGTGCCAGCAGCTCAAGGGGATCGGGGGTCAAGGAGCAGTACTTC | - | TRBJ2-7 | TRBV6-5 | -
CSVPYRDEQYF | TGCAGTGTTCCGTACCGGGACGAGCAGTACTTC | - | TRBJ2-7 | TRBV20-1 | -
CASSPGGGRSTDTQYF | TGTGCCAGCAGTCCCGGGGGGGGCCGTTCCACAGATACGCAGTATTTT | TRBD2 | TRBJ2-3 | TRBV28 | -
CASSLRMNTEAFF | TGTGCCAGCAGCCTTCGGATGAACACTGAAGCTTTCTTT | - | TRBJ1-1 | TRBV7-3 | -
CASSYLDMTAGNTIYF | TGTGCCAGCAGTTACCTCGACATGACCGCTGGAAACACCATATATTTT | - | TRBJ1-3 | TRBV6-5 | -
CSAYRELAGGPDTQYF | TGCAGCGCCTATAGGGAGTTGGCGGGAGGCCCCGATACGCAGTATTTT | TRBD2 | TRBJ2-3 | TRBV29-1 | -
CASSKVTRHGQGRTGELFF | TGTGCCAGCAGCAAAGTCACTCGTCACGGACAGGGACGGACCGGGGAGCTGTTTTTT | - | TRBJ2-2 | TRBV21-1 | -
CASSRPQGDNEQFF | TGCGCCAGCAGCCGCCCCCAGGGAGACAATGAGCAGTTCTTC | - | TRBJ2-1 | TRBV5-1 | -
CASKVQGSPPWTEAFF | TGTGCCAGCAAAGTACAGGGGAGCCCGCCGTGGACTGAAGCTTTCTTT | TRBD1 | TRBJ1-1 | TRBV2 | -